This TCR beta chain was sequenced during a study of cytomegalovirus exposure and HLA in healthy donors. General study findings and limits: In presence/absence analyses, roughly uniform sequencing depth across donors was assumed.

Details on this clone: Antigen: not known.

V was clipped by 7 bases and J by 8 bases, with 12 bases between them. CDR3 length: 13 residues. Germline CDR1 is WNHNN and CDR2 is SYGVQD (reference sequence). Unrecorded immune exposure was likely among donors, who were nominally healthy when sampled. The PCR contained 60 Vbeta and 13 Jbeta primers. The data were produced by immunoSEQ multiplex PCR, yet TCRdb's version contains in-frame clones alone and is incomplete. The sample has fewer than 150,000 clones, about three quarters seen once. The chain carries TRBV10-1 and TRBJ1-6; D remains ambiguous. The receptor's source is a woman in her thirties or forties in good health and CMV-seropositive. Sample: PBMCs. CDR3 nucleotide sequence: TGCGCCAGCACCCCCGCCGGGGATTCACCCCTCCACTTT. As protein: CASTPAGDSPLHF.